Below are 3 T cell receptor beta chains sequenced from a single sample in a study of radiotherapy plus CTLA-4 blockade in lung cancer. TCRdb keeps only in-frame clones here, not all; method: immunoSEQ multiplex PCR. Here the sample spans about 45,000 clones, 63% being singletons. Sample: peripheral blood, taken from a patient treated with radiotherapy plus ipilimumab. Receptors were obtained from a human donor with non-small cell lung cancer who had a partial response to radiotherapy plus ipilimumab.

This clone is categorized as medium-sized. The CDR3, as DNA: TGTGCCAGCAGCTTAGAAGAGATGTTCGGGTACAATGAGCAGTTCTTC. Amino acid sequence: CASSLEEMFGYNEQFF. The rearrangement joins TRBV7-8 to TRBJ2-1, with D hard to call. Germline loops: CDR1 SGHVS, CDR2 FQNEAQ. The CDR3 contains 16 residues. V shed 1 base and J shed 4 bases, with 14 bases lying between them.

This chain uses TRBV5-1 with TRBJ1-2; D is undetermined. V lost 0 bases, J lost 3 bases, and 9 bases lay in between. The CDR3 contains 14 residues. Germline CDR1 reads SGHRS; CDR2 reads YFSETQ. The CDR3 DNA reads TGCGCCAGCAGCTTGGGCCAGGTAGACTATGGCTACACCTTC. This gives the protein CASSLGQVDYGYTF.

The chain recombines TRBV5-1 with TRBJ1-1; D gene ambiguous. The CDR3 spans 14 residues. V gave up 0 bases and J gave up 1 base, with 7 bases separating them. Germline CDR1 is SGHRS and CDR2 is YFSETQ. CDR3: CASSLGAENTEAFF. As DNA, the CDR3 is TGCGCCAGCAGCTTGGGGGCTGAGAACACTGAAGCTTTCTTT. Full variable domain (missing parts from reference TRBV5-1 and TRBJ1-1): KAGVTQTPRYLIKTRGQQVTLSCSPISGHRSVSWYQQTPGQGLQFLFEYFSETQRNKGNFPGRFSGRQFSNSRSEMNVSTLELGDSALYLCASSLGAENTEAFFGQGTRLTVV.